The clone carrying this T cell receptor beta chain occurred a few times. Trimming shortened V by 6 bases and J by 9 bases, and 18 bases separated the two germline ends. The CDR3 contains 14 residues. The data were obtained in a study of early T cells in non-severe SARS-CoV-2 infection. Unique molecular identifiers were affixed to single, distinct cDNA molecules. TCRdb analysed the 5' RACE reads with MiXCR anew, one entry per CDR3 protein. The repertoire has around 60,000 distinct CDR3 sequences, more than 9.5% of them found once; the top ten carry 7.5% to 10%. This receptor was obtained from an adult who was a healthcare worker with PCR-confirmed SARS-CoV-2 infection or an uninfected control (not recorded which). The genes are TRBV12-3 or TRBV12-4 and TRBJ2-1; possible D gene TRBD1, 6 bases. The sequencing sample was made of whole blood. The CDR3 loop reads CASSLRGGRAEQFF. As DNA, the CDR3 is TGTGCCAGCAGCCTCAGGGGCGGTCGGGCTGAGCAGTTCTTC.